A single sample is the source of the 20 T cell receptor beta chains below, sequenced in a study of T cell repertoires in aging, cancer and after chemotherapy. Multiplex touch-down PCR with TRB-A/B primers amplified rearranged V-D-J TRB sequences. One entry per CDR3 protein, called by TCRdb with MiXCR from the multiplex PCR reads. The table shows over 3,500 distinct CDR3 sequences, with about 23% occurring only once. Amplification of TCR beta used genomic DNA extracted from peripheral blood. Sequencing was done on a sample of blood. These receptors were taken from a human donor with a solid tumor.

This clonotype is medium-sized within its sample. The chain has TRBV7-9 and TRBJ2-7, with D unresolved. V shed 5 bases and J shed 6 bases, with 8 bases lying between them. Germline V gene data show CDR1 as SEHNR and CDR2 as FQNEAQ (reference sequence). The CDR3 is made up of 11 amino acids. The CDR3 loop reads CASSLFSEQYF. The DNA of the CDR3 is TGTGCCAGCAGCCTCTTCAGCGAGCAGTACTTC.

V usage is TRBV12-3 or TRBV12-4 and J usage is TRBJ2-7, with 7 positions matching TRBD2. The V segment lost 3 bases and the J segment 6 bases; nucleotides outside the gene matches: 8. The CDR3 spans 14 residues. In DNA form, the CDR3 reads TGTGCCAGCAGTTTTACTAGCGAGGCTACCGAGCAGTACTTC. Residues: CASSFTSEATEQYF.

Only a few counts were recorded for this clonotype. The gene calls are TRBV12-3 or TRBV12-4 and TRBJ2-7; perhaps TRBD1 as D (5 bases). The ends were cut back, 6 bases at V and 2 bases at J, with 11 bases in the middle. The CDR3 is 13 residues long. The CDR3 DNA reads TGTGCCAGCAGCCAGACAGCTCCCTACGAGCAGTACTTC. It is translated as CASSQTAPYEQYF.

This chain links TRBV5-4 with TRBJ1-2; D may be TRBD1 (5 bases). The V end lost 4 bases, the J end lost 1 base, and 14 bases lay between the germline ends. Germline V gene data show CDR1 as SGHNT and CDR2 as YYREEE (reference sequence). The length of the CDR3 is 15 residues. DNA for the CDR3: TGTGCCAGCAGCCCGAGTTTTCAGGGTAACTATGGCTACACCTTC. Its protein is CASSPSFQGNYGYTF. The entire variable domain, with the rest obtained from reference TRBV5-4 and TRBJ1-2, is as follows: ETGVTQSPTHLIKTRGQQVTLRCSSQSGHNTVSWYQQALGQGPQFIFQYYREEENGRGNFPPRFSGLQFPNYSSELNVNALELDDSALYLCASSPSFQGNYGYTFGSGTRLTVV.

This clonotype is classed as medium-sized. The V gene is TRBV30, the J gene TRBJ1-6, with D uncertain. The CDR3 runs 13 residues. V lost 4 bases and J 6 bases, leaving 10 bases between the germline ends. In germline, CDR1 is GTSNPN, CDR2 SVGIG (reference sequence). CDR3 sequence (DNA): TGTGCCTGGAACGACCTGCTTAATTCACCCCTCCACTTT. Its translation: CAWNDLLNSPLHF.

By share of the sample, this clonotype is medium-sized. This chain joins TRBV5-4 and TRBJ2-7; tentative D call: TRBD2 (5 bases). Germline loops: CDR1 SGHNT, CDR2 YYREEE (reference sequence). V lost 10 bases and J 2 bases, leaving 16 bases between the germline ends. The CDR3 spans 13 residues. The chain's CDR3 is CAGGLASTYEQYF. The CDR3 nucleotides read TGTGCCGGAGGTCTAGCTAGCACCTACGAGCAGTACTTC.

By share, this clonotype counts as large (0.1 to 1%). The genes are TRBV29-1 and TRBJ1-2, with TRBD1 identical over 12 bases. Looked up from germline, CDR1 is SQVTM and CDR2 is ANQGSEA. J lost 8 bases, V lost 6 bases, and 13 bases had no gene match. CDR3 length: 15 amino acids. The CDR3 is CSVIRDRGHSVGYTF. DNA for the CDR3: TGCAGCGTCATCCGGGACAGGGGGCATTCGGTAGGCTACACCTTC.

CDR3 bases: TGTGCCAGCAGCCCCCCGGGACTAGAGAGGAATGAGCAGTTCTTC. This encodes CASSPPGLERNEQFF. The chain carries TRBV7-2 and TRBJ2-1, with TRBD2 identical over 8 bases. After removal of 5 bases from V and 7 bases from J, the junction contained 10 bases not matched to a gene. CDR1 and CDR2 from the germline V gene are SGHTA and FQGNSA. The CDR3 length is 15 residues. Looking up the rest from reference TRBV7-2 and TRBJ2-1 gives the full variable domain: GAGVSQSPSNKVTEKGKDVELRCDPISGHTALYWYRQSLGQGLEFLIYFQGNSAPDKSGLPSDRFSAERTGGSVSTLTIQRTQQEDSAVYLCASSPPGLERNEQFFGPGTRLTVL.

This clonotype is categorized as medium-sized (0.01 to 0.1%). In DNA, the CDR3 is TGTGCCAGCAGTGAATTAGTACGGGGAAGTGAGCAGTTCTTC. It yields the protein CASSELVRGSEQFF. V usage is TRBV6-1 and J usage is TRBJ2-1; TRBD2 is a possible D gene (5 bases). The CDR3 runs to 14 residues. Trimming left V 2 bases short and J 9 bases short, with 14 bases between. Germline CDR1 and CDR2: MNHNS and SASEGT.

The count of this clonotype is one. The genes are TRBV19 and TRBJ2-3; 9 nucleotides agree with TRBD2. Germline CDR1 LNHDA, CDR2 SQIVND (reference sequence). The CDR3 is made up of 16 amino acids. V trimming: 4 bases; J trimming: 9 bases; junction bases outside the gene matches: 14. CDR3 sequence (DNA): TGTGCCAGTAGTACCCGGGCTAGCGGGGTGGGGGGGACGCAGTATTTT. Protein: CASSTRASGVGGTQYF. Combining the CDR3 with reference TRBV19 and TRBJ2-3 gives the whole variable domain DGGITQSPKYLFRKEGQNVTLSCEQNLNHDAMYWYRQDPGQGLRLIYYSQIVNDFQKGDIAEGYSVSREKKESFPLTVTSAQKNPTAFYLCASSTRASGVGGTQYFGPGTRLTVL.

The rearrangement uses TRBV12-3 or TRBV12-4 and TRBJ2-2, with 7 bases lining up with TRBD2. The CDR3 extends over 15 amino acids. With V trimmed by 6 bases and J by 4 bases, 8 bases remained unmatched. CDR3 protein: CASSLRLASTGELFF. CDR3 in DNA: TGTGCCAGCAGCCTGAGACTAGCTAGCACCGGGGAGCTGTTTTTT.

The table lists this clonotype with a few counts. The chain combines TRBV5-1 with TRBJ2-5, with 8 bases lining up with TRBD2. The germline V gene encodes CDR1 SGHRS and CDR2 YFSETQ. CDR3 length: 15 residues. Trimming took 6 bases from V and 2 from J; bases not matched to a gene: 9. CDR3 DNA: TGCGCCAGCAATGGGGGAGCGGGAGAACAAGAGACCCAGTACTTC. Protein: CASNGGAGEQETQYF.

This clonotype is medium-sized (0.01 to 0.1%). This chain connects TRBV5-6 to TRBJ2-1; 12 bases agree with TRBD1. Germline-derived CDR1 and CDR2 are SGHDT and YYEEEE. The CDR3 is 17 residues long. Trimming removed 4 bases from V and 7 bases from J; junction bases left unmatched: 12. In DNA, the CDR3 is TGTGCCAGCAGCCGGCCCCCGGGACAGGGGGCTACGAATGAGCAGTTCTTC. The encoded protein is CASSRPPGQGATNEQFF.

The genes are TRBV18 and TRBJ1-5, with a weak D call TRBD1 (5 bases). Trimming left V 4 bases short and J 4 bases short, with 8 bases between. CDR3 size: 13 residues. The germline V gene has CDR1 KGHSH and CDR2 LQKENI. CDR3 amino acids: CASSLGENQPQHF. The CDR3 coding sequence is TGTGCCAGCTCACTGGGGGAAAATCAGCCCCAGCATTTT.

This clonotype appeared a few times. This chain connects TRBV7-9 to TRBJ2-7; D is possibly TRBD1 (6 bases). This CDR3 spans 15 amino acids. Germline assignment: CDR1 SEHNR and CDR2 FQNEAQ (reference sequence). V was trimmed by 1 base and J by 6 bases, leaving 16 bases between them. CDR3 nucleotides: TGTGCCAGCAGCTTAGACAGGGCTAAGGCCTCCGAGCAGTACTTC. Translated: CASSLDRAKASEQYF.

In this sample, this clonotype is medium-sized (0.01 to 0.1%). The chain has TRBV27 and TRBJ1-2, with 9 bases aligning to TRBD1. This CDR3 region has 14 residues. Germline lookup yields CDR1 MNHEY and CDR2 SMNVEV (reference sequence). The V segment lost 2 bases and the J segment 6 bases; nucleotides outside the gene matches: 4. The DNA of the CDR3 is TGTGCCAGCAGTTTAAGGACAGGGGTCCATGGCTACACCTTC. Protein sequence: CASSLRTGVHGYTF.

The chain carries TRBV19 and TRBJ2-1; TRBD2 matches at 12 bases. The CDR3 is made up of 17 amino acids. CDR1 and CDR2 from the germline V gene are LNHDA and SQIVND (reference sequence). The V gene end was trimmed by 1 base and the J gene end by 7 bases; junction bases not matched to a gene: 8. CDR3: CASSIGPSGRAFNEQFF. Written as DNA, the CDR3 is TGTGCCAGTAGTATAGGTCCTAGCGGGAGGGCCTTTAATGAGCAGTTCTTC.

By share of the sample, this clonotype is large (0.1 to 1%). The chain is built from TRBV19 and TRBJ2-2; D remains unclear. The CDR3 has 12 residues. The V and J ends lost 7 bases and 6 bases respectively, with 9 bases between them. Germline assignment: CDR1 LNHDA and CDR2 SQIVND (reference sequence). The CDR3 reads CASTPPAGELFF. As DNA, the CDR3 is TGTGCCAGTACCCCACCGGCCGGGGAGCTGTTTTTT. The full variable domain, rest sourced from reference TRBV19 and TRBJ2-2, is DGGITQSPKYLFRKEGQNVTLSCEQNLNHDAMYWYRQDPGQGLRLIYYSQIVNDFQKGDIAEGYSVSREKKESFPLTVTSAQKNPTAFYLCASTPPAGELFFGEGSRLTVL.

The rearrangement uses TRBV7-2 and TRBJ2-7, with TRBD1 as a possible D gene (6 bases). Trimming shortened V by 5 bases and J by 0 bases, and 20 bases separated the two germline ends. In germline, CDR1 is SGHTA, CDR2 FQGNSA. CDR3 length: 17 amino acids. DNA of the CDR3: TGTGCCAGCAGCCAAGCCCCCAGACAGGTAAACTCCTACGAGCAGTACTTC. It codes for CASSQAPRQVNSYEQYF.

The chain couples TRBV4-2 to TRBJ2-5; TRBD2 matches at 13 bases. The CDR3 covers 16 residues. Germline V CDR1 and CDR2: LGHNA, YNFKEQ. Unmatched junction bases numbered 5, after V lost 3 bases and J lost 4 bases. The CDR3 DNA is TGTGCCAGCAGCCATTCGGGACTAGCGGGACGAGAGACCCAGTACTTC. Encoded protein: CASSHSGLAGRETQYF.